These 19 T cell receptor beta chains originate from one sample sequenced in a study of cytotoxic CD8 clonotypes in ibrutinib-treated CLL (dated by TCRdb to the early 2020s). The protocol used for the library was the immunoSEQ multiplex PCR assay. TCRdb obtained this table from immuneACCESS and retained in-frame rearrangements with V and J assigned. These tables miss some clones; where compared with another copy, unresolved V genes account for less than half of the shortfall, and the remainder is unexplained. Counted in this sample were about 270,000 clones; roughly four fifths of them appeared once. The top ten constitute about 5% of the sample. The time point label here, explained by the study, means: progressive disease on ibrutinib. Sequenced here: PBMCs, sampled at disease progression, from a patient treated with ibrutinib. The source of these receptors is a human donor with chronic lymphocytic leukemia.

The V call is TRBV27, the J call TRBJ2-7; TRBD2 agrees at 14 bases. Germline V lookup: CDR1 MNHEY, CDR2 SMNVEV (reference sequence). With V trimmed by 3 bases and J by 3 bases, 1 base remained unmatched. The CDR3 sequence is 15 residues long. In DNA form, the CDR3 reads TGTGCCAGCAGTTTGACTAGCGGGAGGGTCTACGAGCAGTACTTC. It codes for CASSLTSGRVYEQYF.

This clone was observed a few times. The chain couples TRBV7-8 to TRBJ2-7, with TRBD2 matching over 13 bases. Germline V CDR1 and CDR2: SGHVS, FQNEAQ. With V trimmed by 2 bases and J by 7 bases, 5 bases remained unmatched. The CDR3 runs 15 residues. The DNA for the CDR3 is TGTGCCAGCAGCTTACGGGGGACTAGCGGGGTGGAGCAGTACTTC. Amino acid sequence: CASSLRGTSGVEQYF. Full variable domain (outside the CDR3, taken from reference TRBV7-8 and TRBJ2-7): GAGVSQSPRYKVAKRGQDVALRCDPISGHVSLFWYQQALGQGPEFLTYFQNEAQLDKSGLPSDRFFAERPEGSVSTLKIQRTQQEDSAVYLCASSLRGTSGVEQYFGPGTRLTVT.

This chain links TRBV10-2 with TRBJ1-2; D remains ambiguous. The CDR3 is 14 amino acids. Trimming shortened V by 7 bases and J by 0 bases, and 12 bases separated the two germline ends. Germline values: CDR1 WSHSY, CDR2 SAAADI. The CDR3 protein is CASTPQPTNYGYTF. DNA of the CDR3: TGCGCCAGCACCCCACAACCTACTAACTATGGCTACACCTTC.

This chain links TRBV27 with TRBJ2-6, with D perhaps TRBD1 (5 bases). The CDR3 runs to 16 residues. Germline CDR1 and CDR2: MNHEY and SMNVEV (reference sequence). The germline V and J ends were trimmed by 3 bases and 1 base, with 10 bases remaining between them. The CDR3 loop reads CASSFPRVSGANVLTF. The CDR3 nucleotides are TGTGCCAGCAGTTTCCCCAGGGTATCTGGGGCCAACGTCCTGACTTTC. The variable domain in full, with the rest retrieved from reference TRBV27 and TRBJ2-6, is EAQVTQNPRYLITVTGKKLTVTCSQNMNHEYMSWYRQDPGLGLRQIYYSMNVEVTDKGDVPEGYKVSRKEKRNFPLILESPSPNQTSLYFCASSFPRVSGANVLTFGAGSRLTVL.

The J gene is TRBJ1-1, the V gene TRBV7-2; 8 positions match TRBD1. Germline values: CDR1 SGHTA, CDR2 FQGNSA. The V segment lost 1 base and the J segment 3 bases; nucleotides outside the gene matches: 7. The CDR3 runs to 16 residues. The DNA of the CDR3 is TGTGCCAGCAGCTTAGGCACAGGGGGTGGGTACACTGAAGCTTTCTTT. Its translation is CASSLGTGGGYTEAFF.

J is TRBJ2-5 and V is TRBV5-1, with 7 positions matching TRBD1. This CDR3 comprises 14 residues. V lost 5 bases and J lost 3; bases outside the gene matches: 7. CDR1 SGHRS and CDR2 YFSETQ come from the germline V gene. CDR3 bases: TGCGCCAGCAGACTCTCAGGGGGAGAAGAGACCCAGTACTTC. Translating it yields CASRLSGGEETQYF.

J is TRBJ1-6 and V is TRBV2; D may be TRBD1 (5 bases). With 4 bases removed from V and 6 bases from J, the gap between germline ends came to 13 bases. Germline assignment: CDR1 SNHLY and CDR2 FYNNEI. This CDR3 has 15 residues. CDR3 residues: CASSGSGIFNSPLHF. The CDR3 region has the DNA TGTGCCAGCAGTGGGTCAGGGATCTTTAATTCACCCCTCCACTTT.

The V gene is TRBV6-1, the J gene TRBJ1-4, with D possibly being TRBD1 (6 bases). This CDR3 region has 14 residues. Germline-derived CDR1 and CDR2 are MNHNS and SASEGT. Trimming stripped 7 bases from V and 5 bases from J, with 14 bases between. The CDR3 nucleotides read TGTGCCAGCACGGTATACAGGGAGAATGAAAAACTGTTTTTT. Its protein product is CASTVYRENEKLFF.

The chain carries TRBV5-1 and TRBJ1-6, with D perhaps TRBD1 (6 bases). Trimming took off 4 bases at V and 9 bases at J, with 23 bases between the two ends. This CDR3 comprises 17 residues. Germline loops: CDR1 SGHRS, CDR2 YFSETQ. The CDR3 DNA sequence: TGCGCCAGCAGCCCTAGTGTGAAGGGGGGGACGAGTTCACCCCTCCACTTT. As protein: CASSPSVKGGTSSPLHF.

This chain connects TRBV11-3 to TRBJ1-1; possibly TRBD1 for D (6 bases). The CDR3 totals 12 residues. Trimming took off 11 bases at V and 3 bases at J, with 13 bases between the two ends. The germline gives CDR1 SGHNT, CDR2 YENEEA. CDR3 coding DNA: TGTGCCCTGGGGGGCAGGGACACTGAAGCTTTCTTT. Translated, it gives CALGGRDTEAFF.

A single count supports this clone. No DNA is shown, since the ends of the CDR3 on it are uncertain; the CDR3 is the one TCRdb lists. The chain recombines TRBV14 with TRBJ2-2; the table assigns TRBD2, which was not confirmed against the DNA. Germline CDR1 and CDR2: SGHDN and FVKESK. Ends included, the CDR3 has 14 residues. This CDR3 is CASSQAFGAGELFF.

This chain links TRBV5-4 with TRBJ2-3, with 7 bases identical to TRBD1. The CDR3 has 14 residues. Trimming removed 4 bases from V and 3 bases from J; junction bases left unmatched: 5. Looked up from germline, CDR1 is SGHNT and CDR2 is YYREEE (reference sequence). The CDR3 bases are TGTGCCAGCAGCCTACCAGGGGGTACAGATACGCAGTATTTT. Translated: CASSLPGGTDTQYF.

The chain employs TRBV7-2 and TRBJ1-3, with 9 positions matching TRBD1. There are 16 residues in the CDR3. Looked up from germline, CDR1 is SGHTA and CDR2 is FQGNSA. Losses at the gene ends were 6 bases for V and 0 bases for J; bases not matched to a gene: 6. CDR3: CASRPGQGSSGNTIYF. The DNA for the CDR3 is TGTGCCAGCAGACCGGGACAGGGTAGCTCTGGAAACACCATATATTTT.

The V call is TRBV11-2, the J call TRBJ2-7; D is possibly TRBD2 (6 bases). Per germline, CDR1 SGHAT and CDR2 FQNNGV. V lost 0 bases, J lost 5 bases, and 11 bases lay in between. The CDR3 length is 14 residues. The CDR3 loop is CASSLDRELHEQYF. In DNA form, the CDR3 reads TGTGCCAGCAGCTTAGATCGGGAGCTCCACGAGCAGTACTTC.

The V gene is TRBV27, the J gene TRBJ1-5, with no clear D. The V end was cut by 6 bases, the J end by 4 bases, with 13 bases between. The germline gives CDR1 MNHEY, CDR2 SMNVEV (reference sequence). The CDR3 length is 14 residues. For the CDR3, the DNA is TGTGCCAGCAGCCCTTTATACGGGAATCAGCCCCAGCATTTT. The encoded protein is CASSPLYGNQPQHF.

The rearrangement links TRBV29-1 to TRBJ1-1, with 7 bases identical to TRBD1. CDR1 SQVTM and CDR2 ANQGSEA come from the germline V gene. V dropped 6 bases and J dropped 1; count of bases not matched to a gene: 5. CDR3 length equals 13 residues. Here the CDR3 DNA reads TGCAGCGTCGGGACAGAGGAGAACACTGAAGCTTTCTTT. Its protein is CSVGTEENTEAFF.

This chain joins TRBV7-9 and TRBJ2-5, with D maybe TRBD1 (5 bases). Trimming stripped 1 base from V and 4 bases from J, with 7 bases between. CDR1 is SEHNR and CDR2 is FQNEAQ in the germline V gene (reference sequence). This CDR3 region has 13 residues. The CDR3 DNA sequence: TGTGCCAGCAGCTTAGTGGGGCGAGAGACCCAGTACTTC. This codes for CASSLVGRETQYF. The full variable domain, in which reference TRBV7-9 and TRBJ2-5 provide the parts outside the CDR3, is DTGVSQNPRHKITKRGQNVTFRCDPISEHNRLYWYRQTLGQGPEFLTYFQNEAQLEKSRLLSDRFSAERPKGSFSTLEIQRTEQGDSAMYLCASSLVGRETQYFGPGTRLLVL.

The chain's CDR3 is CASSSLATDTQYF. For the CDR3, the DNA is TGTGCCAGCAGTTCCCTAGCGACAGATACGCAGTATTTT. The chain employs TRBV27 and TRBJ2-3, with D perhaps TRBD2 (6 bases). Germline V gene sequence: CDR1 MNHEY, CDR2 SMNVEV (reference sequence). The CDR3 length is 13 residues. V dropped 4 bases and J dropped 3 bases, with 8 bases sitting between them.

The rearrangement links TRBV15 to TRBJ1-6; D ambiguous. The CDR3 loop spans 16 amino acids. V was clipped by 0 bases and J by 10 bases, with 16 bases between them. Germline-derived CDR1 and CDR2 are LNHNV and YYDKDF (reference sequence). CDR3 residues: CATSRDEGAGRSPLHF. For the CDR3, the DNA is TGTGCCACCAGCAGAGACGAAGGAGCAGGACGCTCACCCCTCCACTTT.